The T cell receptor (beta chain) under discussion was sequenced for a study of shared clonotypes between healthy human individuals. CDR3 size: 14 residues. The ends were cut back, 6 bases at V and 2 bases at J, with 12 bases in the middle. Germline V lookup: CDR1 SGHAT, CDR2 FQNNGV. CD45RO-negative, CCR7-positively selected cells formed the naive CD8 fraction, excluding terminally differentiated effector memory CD45RA+ cells. Study results and limitations: Some clonotypes were shared by all four sorted-subset donors, while others were not shared. The non-shared ones had lower generation probabilities than the shared ones.

About this clone: Its antigen is undetermined.

Sorted-subset replicate PCR reactions were performed with around 200 ng DNA, corresponding to tens of thousands of T cell genomes. Clones were read by immunoSEQ multiplex PCR, and TCRdb kept only the in-frame ones, dropping some. The sample lists fewer than 850,000 clones; about 96% were seen once. V gene TRBV11-2 combines with J gene TRBJ2-3, with no clear D. Sequencing was performed on naive CD8+ T cells sorted from blood. This TCR was sampled from a man in his thirties or forties in good health. The CDR3 loop reads CASRPEIYTDTQYF. The CDR3 DNA is TGTGCCAGCAGGCCCGAAATCTACACAGATACGCAGTATTTT.